Sequencing of this T cell receptor (beta chain) was carried out in a study of blood T cell repertoires in COVID-19 (dated by TCRdb to about 2020). About the investigation overall: Collaborator samples came from the United States, Italy and Spain and covered acute and convalescent phases of COVID-19. The material from the prospective study consisted of cDNA or gDNA derived from T cells, B-cell-depleted T cells, or PBMCs. Deeply sampled blood TCRbeta repertoires from subjects exposed to, actively infected with, or recovered from COVID-19 were included in the dataset. The repertoires were released in a freely available public database intended as a resource for research on the immune response to SARS-CoV-2. The samples were drawn from two sources: the first 160 participants of the ongoing ImmuneRACE study, and approximately 1,300 subjects contributed by 6 global collaborators. Nearly every sample came with metadata listing a de-identified subject ID, COVID-19 status, age in years and sex. Where available, HLA class I and class II types were taken from metadata supplied by the sample provider and were not determined by assay-based typing. What the study reported, not specific to this receptor: Clinical and demographic metadata were provided uncurated, with the amount varying by source and participant.

This clone was seen a handful of times. Its antigen specificity is not known. The sample holds no much larger clone one base away, and base qualities are not on file. This sample also contains other DNA sequences that code for the same CDR3. Collaborating institutions collected whole blood in K2EDTA tubes following their own protocols. For TCRbeta analysis, collaborators shipped samples in one of three forms: frozen whole blood, isolated PBMCs, or DNA extracted from either of those sample types. V is reduced by 6 bases and J by 0 bases, leaving a spacing of 14 bases between them. Taken from cysteine to phenylalanine, the CDR3 has 15 residues. Of the read, only the CDR3 DNA is kept; its 45 bases are in frame from base 1. As encoded in the germline V gene (reference sequence), CDR1 is MNHEY while CDR2 is SMNVEV. TCRbeta CDR3 regions were amplified from genomic DNA by means of the immunoSEQ Assay, a bias-controlled multiplex PCR. The authors processed their data as follows. Within the assay, amplification of reference gene primers was used to estimate how many nucleated cells each sample contained. Sequence reads were collapsed and filtered to measure the absolute abundance of every unique TCRbeta CDR3 rearrangement. For each sample, productive Simpson clonality was calculated as the square root of Simpson's diversity index over productive rearrangements. TCRdb took over this immuneACCESS table, retaining in-frame rearrangements with V and J assigned. Such tables are incomplete; in checked studies, under half of the missing clones stem from an unresolved V gene, and the remainder is unexplained. The V and J calls and clone size come from that table; D and trimming were worked out from the DNA. This sample comprises 25,000 to 35,000 clones, approximately 85% of them detected only once. Clones ranked in the top ten supply under 8% of the sample.

The sequence links TRBV27 to TRBJ1-1; TRBD1 could be the D gene, as 6 bases match. The sequence was collected from a man aged 60-69 years with active COVID-19. The specimen sequenced was peripheral blood. The DNA sequence follows: TGTGCCAGCAGCCCTACCGGGGGGCTGAACACTGAAGCTTTCTTT. This is translated as CASSPTGGLNTEAFF.